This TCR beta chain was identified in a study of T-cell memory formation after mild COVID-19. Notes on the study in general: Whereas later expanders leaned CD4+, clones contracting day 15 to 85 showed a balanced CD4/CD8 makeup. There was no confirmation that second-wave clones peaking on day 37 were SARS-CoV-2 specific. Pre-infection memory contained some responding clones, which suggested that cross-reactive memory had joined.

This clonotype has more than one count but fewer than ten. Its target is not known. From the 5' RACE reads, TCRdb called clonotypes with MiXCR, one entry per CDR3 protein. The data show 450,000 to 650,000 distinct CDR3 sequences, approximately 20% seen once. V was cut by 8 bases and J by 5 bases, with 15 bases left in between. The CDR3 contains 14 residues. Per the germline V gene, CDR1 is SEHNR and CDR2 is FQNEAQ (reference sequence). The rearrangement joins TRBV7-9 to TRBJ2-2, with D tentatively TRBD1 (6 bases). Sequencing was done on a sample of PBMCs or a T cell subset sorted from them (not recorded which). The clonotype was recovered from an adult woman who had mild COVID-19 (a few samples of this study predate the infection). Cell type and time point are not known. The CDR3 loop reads CASPGAGWTGELFF. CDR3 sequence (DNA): TGTGCCAGCCCAGGGGCAGGCTGGACCGGGGAGCTGTTTTTT.